The table lists the clone carrying this TCR beta chain with a few counts. This entry belongs to a study of T-cell memory formation after mild COVID-19. The CDR3 consists of 13 residues. With V trimmed by 7 bases and J by 4 bases, 6 bases remained unmatched. Germline loops: CDR1 ENHRY, CDR2 SYGVKD. 5'RACE primed at constant segments yielded TCR alpha and TCR beta cDNA libraries bearing sample barcodes and UMIs. TCRdb reanalysed the 5' RACE reads using MiXCR and keeps one entry per CDR3 protein. The repertoire includes about 320,000 distinct CDR3 sequences, 14% of them detected once, and around a fifth sits in the top ten.

The sequence came from a man in his late teens or twenties who had mild COVID-19 (a few samples of this study predate the infection). Cell type and time point are not known. Material for sequencing was PBMCs or a T cell subset sorted from them (not recorded which). This chain links TRBV10-3 with TRBJ1-1; TRBD1 matches at 7 bases. CDR3 DNA: TGTGCCATCAAGACGACAGGGACCACTGAAGCTTTCTTT. This translates into CAIKTTGTTEAFF.